This paragraph reports one TCR beta chain. Its antigen remains unknown. This entry comes from a study of T cell responses to AZD1222 COVID-19 vaccine. Study conclusions and caveats: An increase in Spike-specific TCR breadth and depth was observed after two AZD1222 doses. Baseline serostatus was positive in only a handful of AZD1222 recipients. Donor demographics were predominantly white British with a female majority; clonal diversity may be underestimated.

The V gene lost 2 bases and the J gene lost 6 bases, with 3 bases spanning the gap. Germline V gene sequence: CDR1 SGHKS, CDR2 YYEKEE (reference sequence). The CDR3 covers 11 residues. Sequencing was performed with immunoSEQ multiplex PCR; in TCRdb, only in-frame clones are kept and a portion is missing. Of approximately 130,000 clones listed, about nine tenths are singletons. This clonotype was obtained from an adult who received the AZD1222 COVID-19 vaccine. Sequenced material: peripheral blood, taken 28 days after the second AZD1222 dose. The chain has TRBV5-5 and TRBJ2-1; no reliable D call. The CDR3 nucleotides read TGTGCCAGCAGCTTCTTCAATGAGCAGTTCTTC. This gives the protein CASSFFNEQFF.